This T cell receptor beta chain was sequenced during a study of beta chain features in type 1 diabetes. Sequencing targeted expressed TCRB transcripts, as all isolated RNA had been reverse transcribed. TCRdb's table, derived via immunoSEQ multiplex PCR, lists solely in-frame clones and lacks some. The sample lists 360,000 or so clones, around 20% occurring once. The germline V gene has CDR1 SGHRS and CDR2 YFSETQ. The CDR3 consists of 16 residues. Trimming at V came to 3 bases and at J to 8 bases, leaving 12 bases not matched to a gene. Input material: naive CD4+ T cells from blood. This clonotype originated in a woman aged 18 to 35 in good health. The chain links TRBV5-1 to TRBJ2-1; 9 nucleotides line up with TRBD1. The CDR3 loop is CASSYTGTGIGDEQFF. In DNA form, the CDR3 reads TGCGCCAGCAGCTATACCGGGACAGGGATTGGAGATGAGCAGTTCTTC.